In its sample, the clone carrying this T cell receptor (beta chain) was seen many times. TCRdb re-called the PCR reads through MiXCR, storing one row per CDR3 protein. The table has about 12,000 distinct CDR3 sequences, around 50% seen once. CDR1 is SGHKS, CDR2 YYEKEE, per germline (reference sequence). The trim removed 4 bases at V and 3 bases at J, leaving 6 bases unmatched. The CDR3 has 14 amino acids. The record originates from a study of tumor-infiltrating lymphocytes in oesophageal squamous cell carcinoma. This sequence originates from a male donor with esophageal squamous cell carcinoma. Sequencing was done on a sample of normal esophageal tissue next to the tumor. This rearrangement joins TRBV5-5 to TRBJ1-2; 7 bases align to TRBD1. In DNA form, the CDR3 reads TGTGCCAGCAGCGTCGGGACAGACTACTATGGCTACACCTTC. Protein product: CASSVGTDYYGYTF.